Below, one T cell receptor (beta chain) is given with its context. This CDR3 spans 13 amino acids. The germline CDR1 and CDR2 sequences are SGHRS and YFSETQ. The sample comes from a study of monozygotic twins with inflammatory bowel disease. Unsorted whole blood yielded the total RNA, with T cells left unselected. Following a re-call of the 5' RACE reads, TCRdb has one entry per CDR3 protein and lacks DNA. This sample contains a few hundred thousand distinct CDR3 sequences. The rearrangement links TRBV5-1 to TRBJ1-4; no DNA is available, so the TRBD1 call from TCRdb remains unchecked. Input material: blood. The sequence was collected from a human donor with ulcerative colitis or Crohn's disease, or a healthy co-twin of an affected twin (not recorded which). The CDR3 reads CASRETAGEKLFF.